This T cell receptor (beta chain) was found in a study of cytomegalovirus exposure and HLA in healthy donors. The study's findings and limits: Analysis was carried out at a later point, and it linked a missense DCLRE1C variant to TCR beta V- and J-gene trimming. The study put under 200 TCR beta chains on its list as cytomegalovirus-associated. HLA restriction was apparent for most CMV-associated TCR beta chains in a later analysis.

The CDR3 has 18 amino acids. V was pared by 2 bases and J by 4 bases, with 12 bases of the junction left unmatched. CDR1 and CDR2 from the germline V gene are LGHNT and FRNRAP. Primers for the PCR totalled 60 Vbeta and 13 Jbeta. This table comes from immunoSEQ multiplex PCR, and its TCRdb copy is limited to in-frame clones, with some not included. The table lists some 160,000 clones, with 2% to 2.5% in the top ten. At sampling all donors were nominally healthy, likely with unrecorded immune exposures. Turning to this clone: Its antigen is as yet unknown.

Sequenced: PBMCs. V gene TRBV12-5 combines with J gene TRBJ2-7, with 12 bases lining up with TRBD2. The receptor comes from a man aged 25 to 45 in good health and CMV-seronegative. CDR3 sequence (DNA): TGTGCTAGTGGTTTGTCCCCCTCCCCGACTAGCGGGAGATACGAGCAGTACTTC. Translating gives CASGLSPSPTSGRYEQYF.